The next 8 T cell receptor beta chains were all read from a single sample in a study of vaccination effects on CD4 cells after COVID-19. Antigens for these TCRs are unknown. Culture lasted over 9 days before CD4+ T cell isolation. Convalescent patients had PCR-confirmed SARS-CoV-2 infection between March and December 2020. Participants were given two doses of BNT162b2 or mRNA-1273 vaccine. Data came from immunoSEQ multiplex PCR; TCRdb stores just in-frame clones and leaves some out. The sample contains tens of thousands of clones, around 74% of which appear only once. Source: CD4+ T cells from PBMCs cultured without peptide, taken after COVID-19 vaccination. The source of these receptors is a human donor who had a prior SARS-CoV-2 infection.

This rearrangement joins TRBV4-2 to TRBJ1-4; 11 nucleotides agree with TRBD1. CDR1 is LGHNA and CDR2 is YNFKEQ in the germline V gene. V dropped 0 bases and J dropped 6; count of bases not matched to a gene: 3. The CDR3 spans 16 residues. CDR3 protein: CASSQDRGQGDEKLFF. CDR3 coding DNA: TGTGCCAGCAGCCAAGACAGGGGACAGGGGGATGAAAAACTGTTTTTT.

This clone was seen only a few times. The chain uses TRBV11-3 and TRBJ2-7; TRBD1 agrees at 7 bases. The CDR3 consists of 13 residues. Germline assignment: CDR1 SGHNT and CDR2 YENEEA. V lost 0 bases, J lost 5 bases, and 1 base stayed unmatched. The CDR3 reads CASSLEQGHEQYF. The CDR3 DNA follows: TGTGCCAGCAGCTTAGAACAGGGGCACGAGCAGTACTTC.

The V call is TRBV30, the J call TRBJ1-1; no definite D call. CDR3 length equals 13 residues. Germline values: CDR1 GTSNPN, CDR2 SVGIG (reference sequence). Deletions cut 5 bases from V and 0 bases from J, with 10 bases between. The CDR3 loop reads CAWSPHMNTEAFF. The CDR3 DNA follows: TGTGCCTGGTCCCCGCACATGAACACTGAAGCTTTCTTT.

The chain is built from TRBV10-2 and TRBJ1-4; D unresolved. The V end was cut by 0 bases, the J end by 0 bases, with 8 bases between. The CDR3 covers 16 residues. Germline V gene lookup returns CDR1 WSHSY and CDR2 SAAADI. For the CDR3, the DNA is TGCGCCAGCAGTGAGTCGGAATCTTCAACTAATGAAAAACTGTTTTTT. It is translated as CASSESESSTNEKLFF.

This chain connects TRBV2 to TRBJ2-5, with D perhaps matching TRBD1 (6 bases). The V end was cut by 6 bases, the J end by 4 bases, with 15 bases between. CDR1 is SNHLY, CDR2 FYNNEI, per germline. The CDR3 has 14 residues. The CDR3 nucleotides read TGTGCCAGCAGCGAACAGGGTCCCGGAGAGACCCAGTACTTC. This translates into CASSEQGPGETQYF. The variable domain in full, with the rest retrieved from reference TRBV2 and TRBJ2-5, is EPEVTQTPSHQVTQMGQEVILRCVPISNHLYFYWYRQILGQKVEFLVSFYNNEISEKSEIFDDQFSVERPDGSNFTLKIRSTKLEDSAMYFCASSEQGPGETQYFGPGTRLLVL.

The rearrangement uses TRBV16 and TRBJ1-6; TRBD1 aligns across 8 bases. This CDR3 is built from 17 residues. Germline lookup yields CDR1 KGHSY and CDR2 FQNENV. Trimming took 4 bases from V and 6 from J; bases not matched to a gene: 11. The CDR3 DNA follows: TGTGCCAGCAGCCGCACTGACAGGGGTCCAGGTAATTCACCCCTCCACTTT. As protein: CASSRTDRGPGNSPLHF.

This clone has just a few counts. CDR3 loop: CASSPQPGQRYGYTF. The CDR3 nucleotides are TGTGCCAGCTCACCACAACCGGGACAGAGGTATGGCTACACCTTC. The rearrangement links TRBV18 to TRBJ1-2, with 7 nucleotides matching TRBD1. CDR1 KGHSH and CDR2 LQKENI come from the germline V gene. The CDR3 has 15 amino acids. J gave up 5 bases and V 1 base, and 7 bases lay outside the gene matches.

V is TRBV7-2 and J is TRBJ1-1, with 8 bases aligning to TRBD1. The length of the CDR3 is 14 residues. Losses at the gene ends were 4 bases for V and 4 bases for J; bases not matched to a gene: 5. Germline CDR1 SGHTA, CDR2 FQGNSA. As DNA, the CDR3 is TGTGCCAGCAGCTCCTACAGGGGGATCACTGAAGCTTTCTTT. Protein sequence: CASSSYRGITEAFF.